These 29 T cell receptor beta chains originate from one sample sequenced in a study of blood T cell repertoires in COVID-19 (dated by TCRdb to 2019 to 2021). The library came from the immunoSEQ multiplex PCR assay. TCRdb took over this immuneACCESS table, retaining in-frame rearrangements with V and J assigned. Such tables are incomplete; in checked studies, under half of the missing clones stem from an unresolved V gene, and the remainder is unexplained. The sample table records under 200,000 clones; approximately 85% of these occur just once. The ten biggest clones cover approximately 9.8% of the sample. The sequenced material came from peripheral blood. Every receptor here comes from an elderly woman with acute or convalescent COVID-19.

The count of this clone is one. This chain links TRBV5-5 with TRBJ1-1, with no clear D. The V gene's germline CDR1 is SGHKS and CDR2 YYEKEE (reference sequence). V lost 2 bases to trimming and J lost 1 base, with 9 bases between them. There are 14 residues in the CDR3. CDR3 amino acids: CASSFRGGNTEAFF. Written as DNA, the CDR3 is TGTGCCAGCAGCTTCCGCGGTGGGAACACTGAAGCTTTCTTT.

The J gene is TRBJ1-2, the V gene TRBV7-9; TRBD1 matches 8 bases. Trimming cost V 5 bases and J 2 bases; bases outside gene matches: 4. The CDR3 sequence is 14 residues long. In germline, CDR1 is SEHNR, CDR2 FQNEAQ (reference sequence). In DNA form, the CDR3 reads TGTGCCAGCAGCCGGGGACAGGAGAACTATGGCTACACCTTC. It codes for CASSRGQENYGYTF.

The chain recombines TRBV7-2 with TRBJ1-2, with a tentative D call TRBD1 (6 bases). CDR3 length: 13 amino acids. Germline assignment: CDR1 SGHTA and CDR2 FQGNSA. The V end was cut by 5 bases, the J end by 8 bases, with 15 bases between. The CDR3 protein is CASSNRQEAGYTF. The CDR3 bases are TGTGCCAGCAGCAACAGACAGGAGGCCGGCTACACCTTC.

The chain recombines TRBV7-9 with TRBJ2-7; 9 nucleotides line up with TRBD2. With 2 bases clipped from V and 12 bases from J, the junction kept 5 bases outside the gene matches. Per the germline V gene, CDR1 is SEHNR and CDR2 is FQNEAQ (reference sequence). The CDR3 runs 12 residues. The CDR3 protein is CASSLKTSGLYF. CDR3 nucleotides: TGTGCCAGCAGCTTAAAAACTAGCGGGCTGTACTTC.

V usage is TRBV7-9 and J usage is TRBJ2-7; 12 bases fit TRBD1. With 4 bases clipped from V and 7 bases from J, the junction kept 8 bases outside the gene matches. CDR3 length equals 15 residues. Germline CDR1 reads SEHNR; CDR2 reads FQNEAQ (reference sequence). The DNA for the CDR3 is TGTGCCAGCAGCTCCGGGACAGGGGGCCCCCGGGAGCAGTACTTC. Translating gives CASSSGTGGPREQYF.

The rearrangement links TRBV3-1 (or the pseudogene TRBV3-2) to TRBJ1-2; D gene ambiguous. V was clipped by 4 bases and J by 2 bases, with 8 bases between them. CDR3 length: 13 residues. Germline CDR1 is LGHDT and CDR2 is YNNKEL (reference sequence). The CDR3 DNA reads as TGTGCCAGCAGCCCCTGGGAGAACTATGGCTACACCTTC. Its translation is CASSPWENYGYTF.

The chain recombines TRBV4-1 with TRBJ2-1, with TRBD2 matching 7 bases. CDR1 and CDR2 (germline): MGHRA, YSYEKL. CDR3 length equals 18 residues. Trimming took 0 bases from V and 3 from J; bases not matched to a gene: 11. The DNA of the CDR3 is TGCGCCAGCAGCCAAGATCTCCCCGCTAGCGGACTCTACAATGAGCAGTTCTTC. Protein product: CASSQDLPASGLYNEQFF.

This sequence joins TRBV7-2 and TRBJ2-4; 8 nucleotides line up with TRBD1. The length of the CDR3 is 15 residues. The germline CDR1 and CDR2 sequences are SGHTA and FQGNSA. With V trimmed by 1 base and J by 6 bases, 5 bases remained unmatched. In DNA form, the CDR3 reads TGTGCCAGCAGCTTAGGTGCAGGGGGCCTAAACATTCAGTACTTC. Its protein product is CASSLGAGGLNIQYF.

The rearrangement links TRBV7-2 to TRBJ1-3; D may be TRBD1 (5 bases). V lost 5 bases and J 4 bases, leaving 12 bases between the germline ends. Germline loops: CDR1 SGHTA, CDR2 FQGNSA. This CDR3 contains 14 residues. The CDR3 sequence: CASSLGGVGNTIYF. In DNA form, the CDR3 reads TGTGCCAGCAGCCTGGGAGGGGTCGGAAACACCATATATTTT.

The rearrangement joins TRBV7-2 to TRBJ1-6; a weak D match, TRBD1 (5 bases). Trimming removed 5 bases at V and 10 bases at J, with 21 bases between. The CDR3 covers 16 residues. Germline CDR1 and CDR2: SGHTA and FQGNSA. In nucleotides, the CDR3 is TGTGCCAGCAGCACTCAAGGTGGGGGGGTAGAATCACCCCTCCACTTT. Protein product: CASSTQGGGVESPLHF.

This sequence joins TRBV30 and TRBJ1-6, with 8 nucleotides matching TRBD1. Trimming took 7 bases from V and 5 from J; bases not matched to a gene: 4. This CDR3 has 13 amino acids. Germline lookup yields CDR1 GTSNPN and CDR2 SVGIG (reference sequence). CDR3 sequence: CASQGAHNSPLHF. The CDR3 DNA follows: TGTGCCTCCCAGGGGGCCCATAATTCACCCCTCCACTTT.

This rearrangement joins TRBV6-6 to TRBJ1-6; D is uncertain. The germline V and J ends were trimmed by 0 bases and 8 bases, with 8 bases remaining between them. Germline CDR1 MNHNY, CDR2 SVGAGI (reference sequence). The CDR3 sequence is 14 residues long. CDR3 sequence (DNA): TGTGCCAGCAGTTACTCGAACGGGGATTCACCCCTCCACTTT. It yields the protein CASSYSNGDSPLHF.

This clone was counted a single time. V and J are TRBV10-3 and TRBJ1-5; maybe TRBD1 (6 bases). The CDR3 sequence is 14 residues long. Trimming took 8 bases from V and 2 from J, leaving 13 bases between them. Looked up from germline, CDR1 is ENHRY and CDR2 is SYGVKD. The CDR3 nucleotides read TGTGCCATCGGGGGCGATTTTGGCAATCAGCCCCAGCATTTT. Encoded protein: CAIGGDFGNQPQHF.

The chain joins TRBV27 to TRBJ1-1; D is possibly TRBD1 (6 bases). V lost 5 bases and J 4 bases, leaving 23 bases between the germline ends. CDR1 is MNHEY and CDR2 is SMNVEV in the germline V gene (reference sequence). The CDR3 runs 17 residues. The CDR3 sequence is CASSPDSSRGECTEAFF. In DNA form, the CDR3 reads TGTGCCAGCAGTCCGGACAGCTCCCGAGGGGAGTGCACTGAAGCTTTCTTT.

This chain links TRBV7-9 with TRBJ2-3, with 8 bases aligning to TRBD1. The CDR3 runs 13 residues. Trimming took 3 bases from V and 6 from J; bases not matched to a gene: 2. Germline-derived CDR1 and CDR2 are SEHNR and FQNEAQ (reference sequence). CDR3 amino acids: CASSFRGRDTQYF. Written as DNA, the CDR3 is TGTGCCAGCAGCTTCAGGGGGCGGGATACGCAGTATTTT.

This clone was counted once. The gene calls are TRBV15 and TRBJ2-6; D gene uncertain. In germline, CDR1 is LNHNV, CDR2 YYDKDF (reference sequence). The V and J ends lost 5 bases and 4 bases respectively, with 12 bases between them. The CDR3 is made up of 15 amino acids. CDR3 residues: CATSATVNGANVLTF. CDR3 bases: TGTGCCACCAGCGCTACAGTGAACGGGGCCAACGTCCTGACTTTC.

This clone has just one count. The J gene is TRBJ2-3, the V gene TRBV6-6; D remains ambiguous. Germline V gene data show CDR1 as MNHNY and CDR2 as SVGAGI (reference sequence). V was trimmed by 7 bases and J by 8 bases, leaving 10 bases between them. This CDR3 spans 11 amino acids. The DNA of the CDR3 is TGTGCCAGCACCGATCGGTCTACGCAGTATTTT. Protein sequence: CASTDRSTQYF.

The chain recombines TRBV7-9 with TRBJ1-1; maybe TRBD1 (5 bases). This CDR3 spans 14 amino acids. From germline, CDR1 is SEHNR and CDR2 FQNEAQ (reference sequence). V was pared by 4 bases and J by 6 bases, with 15 bases between. The CDR3 loop reads CASSSHGGVAEAFF. The CDR3 nucleotides are TGTGCCAGCAGCTCCCACGGGGGGGTCGCTGAAGCTTTCTTT.

The rearrangement joins TRBV11-3 to TRBJ2-2; 8 bases fit TRBD1. Germline CDR1 and CDR2: SGHNT and YENEEA. V was pared by 5 bases and J by 6 bases, with 5 bases of the junction left unmatched. The CDR3 loop spans 14 amino acids. Written as DNA, the CDR3 is TGTGCCAGCAGCACCCGGACAGGGCCCGGGGAGCTGTTTTTT. Its translation is CASSTRTGPGELFF.

This clone has a handful of counts. The rearrangement joins TRBV5-4 to TRBJ2-2; 13 nucleotides align to TRBD2. This CDR3 contains 17 residues. CDR1 and CDR2 from the germline V gene are SGHNT and YYREEE (reference sequence). The ends lost 4 bases at V and 7 bases at J; junction bases unmatched: 10. The CDR3 loop reads CASSPLAGGPYNGELFF. The CDR3 region has the DNA TGTGCCAGCAGCCCACTAGCGGGGGGGCCTTATAACGGGGAGCTGTTTTTT.

The sample holds one count of this clone. This chain joins TRBV3-1 (or the pseudogene TRBV3-2) and TRBJ1-1, with D hard to call. V dropped 1 base and J dropped 0 bases, with 6 bases sitting between them. Germline V CDR1 and CDR2: LGHDT, YNNKEL (reference sequence). CDR3 length equals 14 residues. CDR3 in amino acids: CASSQGVMNTEAFF. CDR3 DNA: TGTGCCAGCAGCCAAGGCGTCATGAACACTGAAGCTTTCTTT.

This chain uses TRBV11-2 with TRBJ1-2; D not resolved. CDR3 length: 12 residues. Germline CDR1 SGHAT, CDR2 FQNNGV. V lost 5 bases and J lost 4, with 8 bases in between. The CDR3 spells CASSRRVYGYTF. Written as DNA, the CDR3 is TGTGCCAGCAGCCGACGGGTCTATGGCTACACCTTC.

This clone has a handful of counts. The genes are TRBV7-9 and TRBJ2-3; TRBD2 aligns across 15 bases. This CDR3 spans 18 amino acids. CDR1 and CDR2 (germline): SEHNR, FQNEAQ (reference sequence). V lost 5 bases, J lost 4 bases, and 10 bases stayed unmatched. CDR3 in DNA: TGTGCCAGCAGCCTGGGGACTAGCGGGAGGAGTACGGCAGATACGCAGTATTTT. This codes for CASSLGTSGRSTADTQYF.

This clone was detected only once. The chain has TRBV29-1 and TRBJ2-3, with a weak D call TRBD1 (6 bases). The CDR3 has 13 amino acids. V was cut by 4 bases and J by 0 bases, with 8 bases left in between. Germline lookup yields CDR1 SQVTM and CDR2 ANQGSEA. This CDR3 reads CSVVGTSTDTQYF. The CDR3 region has the DNA TGCAGCGTTGTTGGGACAAGCACAGATACGCAGTATTTT.

The V call is TRBV24-1, the J call TRBJ2-5, with a possible D match to TRBD1 (6 bases). The CDR3 is 16 amino acids. Germline lookup yields CDR1 KGHDR and CDR2 SFDVKD. V gave up 3 bases and J gave up 2 bases, with 15 bases separating them. In nucleotides, the CDR3 is TGTGCCACCAGTGATGCCAGGGGTAAGGGACAAGAGACCCAGTACTTC. Amino acid sequence: CATSDARGKGQETQYF.

V gene TRBV6-6 combines with J gene TRBJ2-7, with TRBD2 matching 8 bases. The CDR3 is 11 amino acids. Germline V gene lookup returns CDR1 MNHNY and CDR2 SVGAGI (reference sequence). V trimming: 5 bases; J trimming: 12 bases; junction bases outside the gene matches: 6. The CDR3 coding sequence is TGTGCCAGCAGTCCCGGACTAGCTCGGTACTTC. It specifies CASSPGLARYF.

The J gene is TRBJ2-7, the V gene TRBV14, with 11 bases lining up with TRBD1. The CDR3 contains 13 residues. The V gene end was trimmed by 4 bases and the J gene end by 6 bases; junction bases not matched to a gene: 2. The germline gives CDR1 SGHDN, CDR2 FVKESK. CDR3: CASSRTGGAEQYF. CDR3 coding DNA: TGTGCCAGCAGCCGGACAGGGGGCGCCGAGCAGTACTTC.

J is TRBJ1-3 and V is TRBV3-1 (or the pseudogene TRBV3-2), with D possibly matching TRBD1 (5 bases). The CDR3 sequence is 15 residues long. The V end lost 1 base, the J end lost 4 bases, and 11 bases lay between the germline ends. Germline V gives CDR1 LGHDT, CDR2 YNNKEL (reference sequence). The CDR3 protein is CASSQVLGRGNTIYF. CDR3 DNA sequence: TGTGCCAGCAGCCAAGTTCTGGGGCGCGGAAACACCATATATTTT.

The J gene is TRBJ1-1, the V gene TRBV25-1; D gene ambiguous. The germline V gene has CDR1 MGHDK and CDR2 SYGVNS. The CDR3 has 13 residues. The V end lost 8 bases, the J end lost 0 bases, and 10 bases lay between the germline ends. The CDR3 spells CASGGRLNTEAFF. DNA for the CDR3: TGTGCCAGCGGAGGACGGTTGAACACTGAAGCTTTCTTT.